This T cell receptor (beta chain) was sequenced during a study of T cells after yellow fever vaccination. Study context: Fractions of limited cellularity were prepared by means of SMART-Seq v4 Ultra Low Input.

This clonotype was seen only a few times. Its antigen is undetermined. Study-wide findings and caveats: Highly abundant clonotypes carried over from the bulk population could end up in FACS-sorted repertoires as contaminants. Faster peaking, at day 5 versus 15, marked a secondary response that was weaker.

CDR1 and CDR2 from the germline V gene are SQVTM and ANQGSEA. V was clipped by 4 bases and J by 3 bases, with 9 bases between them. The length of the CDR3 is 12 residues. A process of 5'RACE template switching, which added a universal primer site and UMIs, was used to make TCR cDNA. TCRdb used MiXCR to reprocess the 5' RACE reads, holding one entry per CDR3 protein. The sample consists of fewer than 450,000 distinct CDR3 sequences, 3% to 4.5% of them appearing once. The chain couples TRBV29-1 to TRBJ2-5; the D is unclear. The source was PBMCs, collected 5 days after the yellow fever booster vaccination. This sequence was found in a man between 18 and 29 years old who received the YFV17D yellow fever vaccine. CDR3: CSVGRQEETQYF. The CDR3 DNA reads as TGCAGCGTTGGCCGGCAGGAAGAGACCCAGTACTTC.